This T cell receptor beta chain was sequenced during a study of T cells in Graves' hyperthyroidism and ophthalmopathy (dated by TCRdb to between 2018 and 2021). A note on the overall study: Peripheral blood was collected at initial diagnosis, before any treatment. To identify distinguishing TCR V-J signatures, a discovery cohort of about 100 patients was used, comprising approximately 40 with Graves' ophthalmopathy and approximately 58 with stable Graves' hyperthyroidism. The approximately 100 discovery patients were randomly divided into training and test sets at a 7:3 ratio. In addition, the study compared T-cell repertoires in thyroid tissue and in blood from about six Graves' hyperthyroidism patients. TCR Vbeta CDR3 sequencing of 120 to 150 peripheral blood samples (43 ophthalmopathy, approximately 80 hyperthyroidism and roughly 17 progressor patients) is reported in the paper. After sampling, hyperthyroidism patients received methimazole starting at 30 mg daily, and ophthalmopathy patients received high-dose intravenous methylprednisolone. Whether ophthalmopathy could be predicted prospectively was tested in an independent validation cohort made up of under 20 hyperthyroidism patients plus 17 patients who later progressed to ophthalmopathy. Findings and caveats that apply to the study as a whole: A 13 V-J signature model separated ophthalmopathy from stable hyperthyroidism, with nearly 90% sensitivity and roughly 82% specificity in cross-validation and 80%/75% in testing. No statistical method was used to set the sample size in advance, and investigators knew the group allocation. In validation, the model predicted progression to ophthalmopathy a median of around six months before onset, with 70% to 71% sensitivity and just under 75% specificity. Blood samples also contained most of the expanded thyroid clonotypes (frequency above 0.001), which suggests that blood repertoires may reflect thyroid immune responses.

The CDR3 goes from the cysteine to the phenylalanine over 13 residues. Only the CDR3 portion is preserved as DNA: 39 bases, with reading frame beginning at the first base. CDR1 MDHEN and CDR2 SYDVKM are derived from the germline V gene. The V end loses 3 bases and the J end loses 4 bases, and a stretch of 9 bases separates them. Stable Graves' hyperthyroidism was defined as no progression to ophthalmopathy during 18 months of follow-up. The hyperthyroidism patients were between 18 and 65 years old and newly diagnosed, with a disease duration of less than 2 months. Exclusion was applied to patients with uncontrolled infections, other autoimmune diseases, pregnancy or lactation. Diagnoses were established on the basis of clinical symptoms, serum thyroxine and TRAb, thyroid ultrasound, and orbital computed tomography. PBMCs were isolated from approximately 10 ml of fresh peripheral blood by Ficoll-Paque density gradient centrifugation. Total RNA was extracted using Trizol reagent, and RNA quality was assessed on an Agilent 2100 Bioanalyzer.

Amplification of TCR beta CDR3 regions was carried out from RNA transcripts. The first round of RT-PCR for the TCR CDR3 was performed with the HTBI primer set and the Qiagen OneStep RT-PCR kit. Libraries were constructed in a second round of multiplex PCR, after which size selection and purification were performed. Sequencing of the libraries was done on an Illumina HiSeq2000 using paired-end 100 bp reads. The published analysis was carried out like this. Raw data were processed with SOAPnuke, discarding reads with adapters, uncalled bases, mean Phred below 15, or no exact constant-primer or identifier match. High-quality paired reads were merged with COPE v1.2.5, and unique nucleotide sequences were defined as clonotypes. MiTCR v1.1 was used to align clonotypes to the IMGT TRBV, TRBD and TRBJ reference segments. The analysis included only V-J combinations with a frequency above 0.0001, which together covered 99% to 99.2% of the repertoires. The TCS score was defined as the ratio of F50 (clonal expansion) to E x V (chaos), calculated using BLOSUM62-based TCRdist between CDR3 peptides within each V-J. Welch's t-statistics and random forest reduced fewer than 600 V-J features to 10 to 15, which were used in a naive Bayes classifier (R e1071). TCRdb handled the public reads itself, with Q25 trimming in fastp and clone calling in MiXCR, and kept productive beta chains. Merged by CDR3 protein, the rows form single entries marked with the most common genes and DNA. TCRdb, rather than the study authors, made the V and J calls. Within this sample are fewer than 900,000 distinct CDR3 sequences, with 16% of them counted one time only. Approximately 8.4% of the sample goes to the ten largest clones.

The table lists this clonotype with many counts. What antigen it recognizes has not been identified. No much larger clone exists at a distance of one base, and base qualities are not known. Material: blood. This TCR was recovered from a young man with Graves' hyperthyroidism. This chain is built from TRBV28 and TRBJ1-1; the D gene identity is not certain. The nucleotides read TGTGCCAGCAGTTTGAGGAGAAGCACTGAAGCTTTCTTT. Its protein product is CASSLRRSTEAFF.